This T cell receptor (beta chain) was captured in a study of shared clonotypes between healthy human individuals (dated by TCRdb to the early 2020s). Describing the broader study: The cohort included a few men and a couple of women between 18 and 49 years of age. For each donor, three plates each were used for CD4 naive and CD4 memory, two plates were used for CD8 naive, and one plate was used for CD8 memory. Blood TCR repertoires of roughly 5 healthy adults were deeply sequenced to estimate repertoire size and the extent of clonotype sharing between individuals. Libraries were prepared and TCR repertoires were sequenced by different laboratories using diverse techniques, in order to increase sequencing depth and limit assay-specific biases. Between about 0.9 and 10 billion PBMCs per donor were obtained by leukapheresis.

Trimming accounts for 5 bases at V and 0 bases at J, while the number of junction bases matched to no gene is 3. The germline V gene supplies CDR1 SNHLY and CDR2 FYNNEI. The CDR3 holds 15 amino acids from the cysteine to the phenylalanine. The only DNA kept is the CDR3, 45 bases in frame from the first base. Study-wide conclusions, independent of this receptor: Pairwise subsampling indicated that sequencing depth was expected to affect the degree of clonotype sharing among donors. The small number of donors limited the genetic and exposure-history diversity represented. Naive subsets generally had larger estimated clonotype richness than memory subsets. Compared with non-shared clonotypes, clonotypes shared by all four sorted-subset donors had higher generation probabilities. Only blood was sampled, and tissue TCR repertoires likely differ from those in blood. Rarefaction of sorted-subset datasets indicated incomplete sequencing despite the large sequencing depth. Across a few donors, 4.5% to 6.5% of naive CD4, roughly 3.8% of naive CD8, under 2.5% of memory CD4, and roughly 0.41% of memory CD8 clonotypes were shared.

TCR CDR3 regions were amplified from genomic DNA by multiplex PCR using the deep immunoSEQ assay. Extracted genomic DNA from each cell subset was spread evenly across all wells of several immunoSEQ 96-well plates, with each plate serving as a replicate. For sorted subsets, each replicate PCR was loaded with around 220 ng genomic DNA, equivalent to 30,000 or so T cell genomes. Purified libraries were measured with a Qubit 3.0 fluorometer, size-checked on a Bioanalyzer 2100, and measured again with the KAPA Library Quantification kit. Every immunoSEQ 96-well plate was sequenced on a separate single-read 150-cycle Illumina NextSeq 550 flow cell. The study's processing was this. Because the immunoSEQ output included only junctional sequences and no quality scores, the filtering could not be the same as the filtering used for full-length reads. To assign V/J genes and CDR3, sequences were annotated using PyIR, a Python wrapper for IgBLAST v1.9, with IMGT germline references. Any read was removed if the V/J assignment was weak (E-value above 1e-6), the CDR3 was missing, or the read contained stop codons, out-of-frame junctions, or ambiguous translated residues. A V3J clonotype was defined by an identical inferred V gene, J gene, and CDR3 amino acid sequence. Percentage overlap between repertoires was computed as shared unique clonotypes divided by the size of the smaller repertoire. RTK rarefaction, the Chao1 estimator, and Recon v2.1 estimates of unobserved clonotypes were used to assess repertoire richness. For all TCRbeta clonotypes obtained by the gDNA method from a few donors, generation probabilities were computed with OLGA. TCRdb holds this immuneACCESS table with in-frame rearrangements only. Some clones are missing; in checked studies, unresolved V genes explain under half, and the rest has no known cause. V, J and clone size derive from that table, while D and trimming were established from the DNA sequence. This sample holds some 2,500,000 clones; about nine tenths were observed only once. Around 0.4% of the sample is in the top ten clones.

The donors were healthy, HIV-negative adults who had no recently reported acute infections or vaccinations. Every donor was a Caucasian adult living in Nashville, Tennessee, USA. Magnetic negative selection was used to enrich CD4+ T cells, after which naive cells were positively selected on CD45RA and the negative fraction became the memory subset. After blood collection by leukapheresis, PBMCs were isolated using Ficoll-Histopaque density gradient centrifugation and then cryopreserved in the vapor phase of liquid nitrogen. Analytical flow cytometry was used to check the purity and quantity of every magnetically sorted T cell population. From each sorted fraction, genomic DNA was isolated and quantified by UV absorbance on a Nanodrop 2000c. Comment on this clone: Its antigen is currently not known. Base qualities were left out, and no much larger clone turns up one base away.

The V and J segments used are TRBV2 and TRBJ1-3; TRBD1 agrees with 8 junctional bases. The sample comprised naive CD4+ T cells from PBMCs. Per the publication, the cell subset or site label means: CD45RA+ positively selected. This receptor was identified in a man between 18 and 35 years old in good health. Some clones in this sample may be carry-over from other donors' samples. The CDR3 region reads CASSTTGVSGNTIYF. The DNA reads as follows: TGTGCCAGCAGTACGACAGGGGTCTCTGGAAACACCATATATTTT.